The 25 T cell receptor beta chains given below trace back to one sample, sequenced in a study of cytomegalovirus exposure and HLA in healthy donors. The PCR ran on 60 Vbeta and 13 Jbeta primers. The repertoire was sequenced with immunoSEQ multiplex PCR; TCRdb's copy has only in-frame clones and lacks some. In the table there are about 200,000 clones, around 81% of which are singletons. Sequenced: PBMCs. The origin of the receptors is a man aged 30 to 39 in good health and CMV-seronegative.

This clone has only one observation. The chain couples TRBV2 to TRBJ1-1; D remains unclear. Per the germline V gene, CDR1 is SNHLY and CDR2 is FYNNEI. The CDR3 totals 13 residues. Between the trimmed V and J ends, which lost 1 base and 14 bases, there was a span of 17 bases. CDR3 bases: TGTGCCAGCAGTGAAGTGTCCTATCGCGAAATGTTCTTT. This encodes CASSEVSYREMFF.

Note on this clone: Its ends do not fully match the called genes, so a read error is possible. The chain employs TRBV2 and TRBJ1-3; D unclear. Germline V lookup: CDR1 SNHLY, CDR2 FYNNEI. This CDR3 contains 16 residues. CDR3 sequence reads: CASGETSPRSGNTIYF. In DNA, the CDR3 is TGTGCCAGCGGTGAGACATCTCCACGCTCTGGAAACACCATATATTTT.

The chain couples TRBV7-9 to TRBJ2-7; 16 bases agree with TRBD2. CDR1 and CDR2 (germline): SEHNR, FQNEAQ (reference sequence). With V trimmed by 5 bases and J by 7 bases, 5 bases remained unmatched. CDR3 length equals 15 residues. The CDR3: CASSIGTSGREEQYF. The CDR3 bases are TGTGCCAGCAGCATCGGGACTAGCGGGAGGGAGGAGCAGTACTTC.

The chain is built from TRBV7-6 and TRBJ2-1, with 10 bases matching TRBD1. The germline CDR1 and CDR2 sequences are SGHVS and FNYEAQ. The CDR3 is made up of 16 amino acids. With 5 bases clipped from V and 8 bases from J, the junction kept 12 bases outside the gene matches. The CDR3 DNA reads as TGTGCCAGCAGCCCCTGGAGAGGGACAGGGGTCGATGAGCAGTTCTTC. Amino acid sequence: CASSPWRGTGVDEQFF.

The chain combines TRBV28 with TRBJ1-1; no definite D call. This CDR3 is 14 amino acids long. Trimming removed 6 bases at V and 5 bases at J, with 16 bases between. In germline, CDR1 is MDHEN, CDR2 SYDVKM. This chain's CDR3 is CASRSGLPGTEAFF. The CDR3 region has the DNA TGTGCCAGCAGGTCCGGTCTTCCGGGGACTGAAGCTTTCTTT.

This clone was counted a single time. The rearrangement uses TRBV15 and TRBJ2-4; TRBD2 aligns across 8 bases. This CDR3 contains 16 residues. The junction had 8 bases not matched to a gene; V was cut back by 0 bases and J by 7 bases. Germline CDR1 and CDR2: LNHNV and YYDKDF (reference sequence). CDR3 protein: CATSRDGGASGNIQYF. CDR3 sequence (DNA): TGTGCCACCAGCAGAGACGGGGGGGCGTCAGGTAACATTCAGTACTTC.

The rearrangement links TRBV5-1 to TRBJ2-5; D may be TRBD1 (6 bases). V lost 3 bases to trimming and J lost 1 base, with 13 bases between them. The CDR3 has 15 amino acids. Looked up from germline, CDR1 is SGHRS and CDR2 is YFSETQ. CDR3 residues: CASSSAQGSQETQYF. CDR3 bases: TGCGCCAGCAGCTCGGCCCAGGGGTCCCAAGAGACCCAGTACTTC. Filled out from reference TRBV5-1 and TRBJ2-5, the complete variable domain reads KAGVTQTPRYLIKTRGQQVTLSCSPISGHRSVSWYQQTPGQGLQFLFEYFSETQRNKGNFPGRFSGRQFSNSRSEMNVSTLELGDSALYLCASSSAQGSQETQYFGPGTRLLVL.

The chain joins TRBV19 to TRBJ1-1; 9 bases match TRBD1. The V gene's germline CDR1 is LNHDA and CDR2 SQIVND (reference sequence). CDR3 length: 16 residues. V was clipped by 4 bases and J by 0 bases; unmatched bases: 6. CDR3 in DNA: TGTGCCAGTAGTAACAGGGGGCTTGAATTGAACACTGAAGCTTTCTTT. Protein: CASSNRGLELNTEAFF.

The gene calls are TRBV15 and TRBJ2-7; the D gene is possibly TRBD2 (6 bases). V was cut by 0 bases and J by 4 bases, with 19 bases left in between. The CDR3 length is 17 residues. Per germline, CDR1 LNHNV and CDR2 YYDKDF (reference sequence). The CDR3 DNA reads TGTGCCACCAGCAGAGATCCGGGAGACTATCAACATTACGAGCAGTACTTC. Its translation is CATSRDPGDYQHYEQYF. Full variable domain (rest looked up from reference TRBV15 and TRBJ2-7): DAMVIQNPRYQVTQFGKPVTLSCSQTLNHNVMYWYQQKSSQAPKLLFHYYDKDFNNEADTPDNFQSRRPNTSFCFLDIRSPGLGDTAMYLCATSRDPGDYQHYEQYFGPGTRLTVT.

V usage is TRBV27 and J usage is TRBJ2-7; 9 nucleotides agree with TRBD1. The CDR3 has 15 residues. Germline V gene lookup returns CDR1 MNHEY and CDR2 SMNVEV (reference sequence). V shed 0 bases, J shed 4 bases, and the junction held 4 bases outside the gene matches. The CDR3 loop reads CASSLSTGGLYEQYF. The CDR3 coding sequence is TGTGCCAGCAGTTTATCGACAGGGGGTCTTTACGAGCAGTACTTC.

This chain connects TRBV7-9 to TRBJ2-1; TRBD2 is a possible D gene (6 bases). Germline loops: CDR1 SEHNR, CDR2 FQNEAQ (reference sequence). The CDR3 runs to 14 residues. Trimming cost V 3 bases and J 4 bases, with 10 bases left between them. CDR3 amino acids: CASSFRGRYNEQFF. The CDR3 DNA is TGTGCCAGCAGCTTTCGGGGGAGGTACAATGAGCAGTTCTTC. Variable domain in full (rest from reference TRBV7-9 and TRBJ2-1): DTGVSQNPRHKITKRGQNVTFRCDPISEHNRLYWYRQTLGQGPEFLTYFQNEAQLEKSRLLSDRFSAERPKGSFSTLEIQRTEQGDSAMYLCASSFRGRYNEQFFGPGTRLTVL.

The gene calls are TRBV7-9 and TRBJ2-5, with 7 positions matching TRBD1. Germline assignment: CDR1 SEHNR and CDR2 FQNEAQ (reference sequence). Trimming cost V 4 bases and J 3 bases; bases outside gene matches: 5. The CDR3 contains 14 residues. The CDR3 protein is CASSSRDSEETQYF. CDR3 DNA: TGTGCCAGCAGCTCCCGGGACAGTGAAGAGACCCAGTACTTC. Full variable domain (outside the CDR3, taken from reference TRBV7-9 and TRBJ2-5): DTGVSQNPRHKITKRGQNVTFRCDPISEHNRLYWYRQTLGQGPEFLTYFQNEAQLEKSRLLSDRFSAERPKGSFSTLEIQRTEQGDSAMYLCASSSRDSEETQYFGPGTRLLVL.

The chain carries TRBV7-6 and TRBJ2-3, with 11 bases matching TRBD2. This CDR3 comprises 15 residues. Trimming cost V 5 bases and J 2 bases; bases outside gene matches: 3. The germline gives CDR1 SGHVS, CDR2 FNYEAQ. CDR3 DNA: TGTGCCAGCAGCCGACTAGCGGGAATCACAGATACGCAGTATTTT. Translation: CASSRLAGITDTQYF.

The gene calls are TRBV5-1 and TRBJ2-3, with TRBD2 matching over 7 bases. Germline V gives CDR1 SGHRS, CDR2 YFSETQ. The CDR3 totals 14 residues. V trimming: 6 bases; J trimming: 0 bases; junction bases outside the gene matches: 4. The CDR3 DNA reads TGCGCCAGCACTCCGGGACTAAGCACAGATACGCAGTATTTT. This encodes CASTPGLSTDTQYF.

DNA for the CDR3: TGTGCCAGCGGTGGAAACACCATATATTTT. It encodes CASGGNTIYF. The genes are TRBV19 and TRBJ1-3; no firm D call. V was trimmed by 9 bases and J by 3 bases, leaving 3 bases between them. In germline, CDR1 is LNHDA, CDR2 SQIVND (reference sequence). This CDR3 is 10 amino acids long.

This CDR3 reads CASSLDGSLSYEQYF. The CDR3, as DNA: TGTGCCAGCAGTTTAGACGGGAGCCTCTCCTACGAGCAGTACTTC. The chain recombines TRBV28 with TRBJ2-7, with a weak D call TRBD2 (6 bases). V dropped 2 bases and J dropped 0 bases, with 11 bases sitting between them. Germline loops: CDR1 MDHEN, CDR2 SYDVKM. This CDR3 is built from 15 residues.

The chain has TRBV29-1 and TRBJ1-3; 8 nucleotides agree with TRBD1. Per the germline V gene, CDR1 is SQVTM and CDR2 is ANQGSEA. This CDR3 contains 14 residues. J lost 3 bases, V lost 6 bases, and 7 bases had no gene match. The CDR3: CSVTGQGGGNTIYF. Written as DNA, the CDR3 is TGCAGCGTGACCGGACAGGGAGGTGGAAACACCATATATTTT.

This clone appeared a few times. CDR3 sequence (DNA): TGTGCCAGCAGTTTCGGTAGCGGGTATTACTCCTACGAGCAGTACTTC. Translated, it gives CASSFGSGYYSYEQYF. J is TRBJ2-7 and V is TRBV28, with 7 bases aligning to TRBD2. Germline V gene data show CDR1 as MDHEN and CDR2 as SYDVKM. Trimming removed 3 bases from V and 0 bases from J; junction bases left unmatched: 8. CDR3 size: 16 residues.

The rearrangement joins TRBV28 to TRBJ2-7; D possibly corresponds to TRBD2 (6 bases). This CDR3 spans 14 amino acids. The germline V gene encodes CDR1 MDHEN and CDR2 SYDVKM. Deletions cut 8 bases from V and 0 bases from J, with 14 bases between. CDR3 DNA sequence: TGTGCCAGCGGCTGGCGGGATTTCTCCTACGAGCAGTACTTC. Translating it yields CASGWRDFSYEQYF. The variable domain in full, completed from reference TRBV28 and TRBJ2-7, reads DVKVTQSSRYLVKRTGEKVFLECVQDMDHENMFWYRQDPGLGLRLIYFSYDVKMKEKGDIPEGYSVSREKKERFSLILESASTNQTSMYLCASGWRDFSYEQYFGPGTRLTVT.

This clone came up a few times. This chain's CDR3 is CASSVGSSGSLVEQFF. The CDR3 coding sequence is TGTGCCAGCAGCGTAGGTTCTAGCGGGAGTCTGGTTGAGCAGTTCTTC. The rearrangement links TRBV9 to TRBJ2-1; TRBD2 matches 10 bases. V dropped 0 bases and J dropped 9; count of bases not matched to a gene: 9. Germline V gives CDR1 SGDLS, CDR2 YYNGEE. The CDR3 is 16 amino acids. Variable domain in full (rest from reference TRBV9 and TRBJ2-1): DSGVTQTPKHLITATGQRVTLRCSPRSGDLSVYWYQQSLDQGLQFLIQYYNGEERAKGNILERFSAQQFPDLHSELNLSSLELGDSALYFCASSVGSSGSLVEQFFGPGTRLTVL.

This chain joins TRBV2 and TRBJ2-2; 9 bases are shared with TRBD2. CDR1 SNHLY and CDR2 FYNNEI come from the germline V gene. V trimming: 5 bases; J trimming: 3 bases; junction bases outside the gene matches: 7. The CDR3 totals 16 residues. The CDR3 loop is CASSLRLAEYTGELFF. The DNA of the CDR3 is TGTGCCAGCAGTCTCCGACTAGCGGAATACACCGGGGAGCTGTTTTTT.

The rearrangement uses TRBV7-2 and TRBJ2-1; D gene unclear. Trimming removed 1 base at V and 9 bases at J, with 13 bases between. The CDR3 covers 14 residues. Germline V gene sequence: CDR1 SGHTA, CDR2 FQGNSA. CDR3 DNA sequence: TGTGCCAGCAGCTTAGGAGCCCGGCGGTCTGAGCAGTTCTTC. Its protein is CASSLGARRSEQFF.

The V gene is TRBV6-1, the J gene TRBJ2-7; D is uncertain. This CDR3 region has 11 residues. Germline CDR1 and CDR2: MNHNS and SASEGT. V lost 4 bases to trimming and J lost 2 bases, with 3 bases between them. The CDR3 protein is CASSAAYEQYF. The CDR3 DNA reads TGTGCCAGCAGTGCCGCCTACGAGCAGTACTTC.

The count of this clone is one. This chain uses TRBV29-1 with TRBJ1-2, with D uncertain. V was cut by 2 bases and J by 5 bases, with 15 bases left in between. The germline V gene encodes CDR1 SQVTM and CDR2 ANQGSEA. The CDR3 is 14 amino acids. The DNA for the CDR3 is TGCAGCGTTGAACCCCGTGCAGTCAATTATGGCTACACCTTC. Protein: CSVEPRAVNYGYTF.

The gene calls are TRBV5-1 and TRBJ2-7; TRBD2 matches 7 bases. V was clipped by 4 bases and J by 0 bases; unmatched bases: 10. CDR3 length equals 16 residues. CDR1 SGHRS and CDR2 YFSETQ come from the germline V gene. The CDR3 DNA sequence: TGCGCCAGCAGCGTCATGGGGGGGGATACCTCCTACGAGCAGTACTTC. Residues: CASSVMGGDTSYEQYF.